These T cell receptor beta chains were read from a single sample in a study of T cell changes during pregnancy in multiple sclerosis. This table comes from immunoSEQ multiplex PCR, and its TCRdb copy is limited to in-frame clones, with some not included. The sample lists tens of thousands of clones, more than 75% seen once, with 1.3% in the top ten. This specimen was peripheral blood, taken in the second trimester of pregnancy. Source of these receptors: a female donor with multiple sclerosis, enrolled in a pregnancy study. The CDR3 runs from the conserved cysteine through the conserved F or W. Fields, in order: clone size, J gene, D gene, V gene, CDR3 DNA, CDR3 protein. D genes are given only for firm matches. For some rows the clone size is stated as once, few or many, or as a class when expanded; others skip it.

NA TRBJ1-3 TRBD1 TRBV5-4 TGTGCCAGCAGCTCAGTACAGGGGGCTGGAAACACCATATATTTT CASSSVQGAGNTIYF
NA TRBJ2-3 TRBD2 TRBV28 TGTGCCAGCAGTTTCCCCCGGGGCGGGGGGTTTGATACGCAGTATTTT CASSFPRGGGFDTQYF
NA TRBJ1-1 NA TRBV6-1 TGTGCCAGCAGTCCCGAGCTGGACACTGAAGCTTTCTTT CASSPELDTEAFF
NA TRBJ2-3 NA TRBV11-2 TGTGCCAGCAGCCCCCCCGCGGGCACAGATACGCAGTATTTT CASSPPAGTDTQYF
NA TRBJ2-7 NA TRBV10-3 TGTGCCGCGGACTCGGACGAGGACGAGCAGTACTTC CAADSDEDEQYF
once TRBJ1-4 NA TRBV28 TGTGCCAGCAGTTTATTCCGAAGGAGCCGCGAAAAACTGTTTTTT CASSLFRRSREKLFF
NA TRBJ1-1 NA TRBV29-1 TGCAGCTTTGATACTGGGAACACTGAAGCTTTCTTT CSFDTGNTEAFF
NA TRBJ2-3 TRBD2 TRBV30 TGTGCACGGGCGGGGGTCCCCGATTTGGATACGCAGTATTTT CARAGVPDLDTQYF
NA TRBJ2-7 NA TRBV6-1 TGTGCCAGCAGGGAACAACCGATCAGGGGCTGGGACGAGCAGTACTTC CASREQPIRGWDEQYF
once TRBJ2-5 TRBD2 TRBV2 TGTGCCAGCAGTGAAGGGACTAGCGGGGCGACTGGTGCGACCCAGTACTTC CASSEGTSGATGATQYF
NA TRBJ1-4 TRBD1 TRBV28 TGTGCCAGCAGTGCCGGACAGGAGGGGTCTAATGAAAAACTGTTTTTT CASSAGQEGSNEKLFF
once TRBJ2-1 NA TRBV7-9 TGTGCCAGCGGTAGGGACTGGGACAATGAGCAGTTCTTC CASGRDWDNEQFF
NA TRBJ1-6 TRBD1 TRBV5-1 TGCGCCAGCAGCCCTCAAGGACAGGGGGCCTCACCCCTCCACTTT CASSPQGQGASPLHF
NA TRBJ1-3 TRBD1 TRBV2 TGTGCCAGCAACGAACAGGGGAGCGGAAACACCATATATTTT CASNEQGSGNTIYF
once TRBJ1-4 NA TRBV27 TGTGCCAGCAGTTTTGGAAGGGGAACAACTAATGAAAAACTGTTTTTT CASSFGRGTTNEKLFF
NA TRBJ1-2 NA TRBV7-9 TGTGCCAGCAGCCCCCCAGGGGTGAGAGGCTACACCTTC CASSPPGVRGYTF
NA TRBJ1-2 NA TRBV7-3 TGTGCCAGCAGCTTAATAAGGGAGAAAGGTGGCTACACCTTC CASSLIREKGGYTF
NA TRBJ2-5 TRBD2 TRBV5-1 TGCGCCAGCAGCGAACTAGCGGGGGACCAAGAGACCCAGTACTTC CASSELAGDQETQYF
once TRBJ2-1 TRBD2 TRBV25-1 TGTGCCAGCAGGGATAGCGGGGCCGTGGAGTTCTTC CASRDSGAVEFF
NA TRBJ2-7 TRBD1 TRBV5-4 TGTGCCAGCAGCTACCAGGACAGGGGGCCGCCCTACGAGCAGTACTTC CASSYQDRGPPYEQYF
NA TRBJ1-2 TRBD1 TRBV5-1 TGCGCCAGCAGCTTGGCGGACAGGGATGGGTCTGGCTACACCTTC CASSLADRDGSGYTF
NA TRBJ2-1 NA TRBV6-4 TGTGCCAGCAGTCCACGGTGGACTCGAGTAATCTACAATGAGCAGTTCTTC CASSPRWTRVIYNEQFF
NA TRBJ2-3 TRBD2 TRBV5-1 TGCGCCAGCAGCTTGGCTCCTAGCGGGGAGGGCACAGATACGCAGTATTTT CASSLAPSGEGTDTQYF
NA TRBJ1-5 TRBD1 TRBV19 TGTGCCAGTAGTACCCGGGACAGGGGTGGGGGCAATCAGCCCCAGCATTTT CASSTRDRGGGNQPQHF
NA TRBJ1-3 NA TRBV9 TGTGCCAGCAGCGTCCCTCGGACTGGCCTCTCTGGAAACACCATATATTTT CASSVPRTGLSGNTIYF
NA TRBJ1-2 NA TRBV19 TGTGCCAGTAGTATAGGAGCGGGCACTAACTATGGCTACACCTTC CASSIGAGTNYGYTF
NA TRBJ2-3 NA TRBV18 TGTGCCAGCTCACCCCCGTCCCTCCAGGATACGCAGTATTTT CASSPPSLQDTQYF
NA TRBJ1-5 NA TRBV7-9 TGTGCCAGCAGCCCCCTGGGCGGGGGTCAGAGCAATCAGCCCCAGCATTTT CASSPLGGGQSNQPQHF
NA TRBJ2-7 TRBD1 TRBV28 TGTGCCAGCAGGCAAGGGGGCGACGAGCAGTACTTC CASRQGGDEQYF
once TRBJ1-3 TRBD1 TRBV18 TGTGCCAGCTCCCCTGGACAGGCCTCCGGAAACACCATATATTTT CASSPGQASGNTIYF
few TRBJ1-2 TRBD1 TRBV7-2 TGTGCCAGCAGCCCGGACAGGGGGCGGTGGGGCTACACCTTC CASSPDRGRWGYTF
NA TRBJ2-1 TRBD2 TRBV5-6 TGTGCCAGCAGCGGGGGACTAGCGGGTCTTACCTACAATGAGCAGTTCTTC CASSGGLAGLTYNEQFF
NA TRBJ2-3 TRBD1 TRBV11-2 TGTGCCAGCAGCTTCTTGACAGGGGATACAGATACGCAGTATTTT CASSFLTGDTDTQYF
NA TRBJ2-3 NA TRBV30 TGTGCCTGGAGTGTACGTCTGGGGGCGCCAGATACGCAGTATTTT CAWSVRLGAPDTQYF
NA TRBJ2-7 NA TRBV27 TGTGCCAGCAGTTTTACAGGCTCCTACGAGCAGTACTTC CASSFTGSYEQYF
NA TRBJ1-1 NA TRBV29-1 TGCAGCGTTGAAGATGGGGTCGGGGCTGAAGCTTTCTTT CSVEDGVGAEAFF
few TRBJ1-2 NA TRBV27 TGTGCCAGCAGAGAGGGCCGAACTAGTCCTGGCTACACCTTC CASREGRTSPGYTF
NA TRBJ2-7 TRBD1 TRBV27 TGTGCCAGTTCCCCGGGACAGGGCAATCGCGAGCAGTACTTC CASSPGQGNREQYF
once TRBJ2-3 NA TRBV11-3 TGTGCCAGCAGCCGAGTCTCCACAGATACGCAGTATTTT CASSRVSTDTQYF
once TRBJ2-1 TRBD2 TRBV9 TGTGCCAGCAGCGTAGACCGACGGGGGGGTCCCTACAATGAGCAGTTCTTC CASSVDRRGGPYNEQFF
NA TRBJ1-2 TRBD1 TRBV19 TGTGCCAGTAGCCGGACCGGGACAGGGGATAATGGCTACACCTTC CASSRTGTGDNGYTF
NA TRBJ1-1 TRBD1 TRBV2 TGTGCCAGCCGGACAGGGCTGAACACTGAAGCTTTCTTT CASRTGLNTEAFF
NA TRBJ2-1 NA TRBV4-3 TGCGCCAGCAGCCAGTCCAATCCAGGGGCGCCCTATGAGCAGTTCTTC CASSQSNPGAPYEQFF
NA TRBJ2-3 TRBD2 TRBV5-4 TGTGCCAGCAGCTTGGTGGGCGGGGGGCCAACAGATACGCAGTATTTT CASSLVGGGPTDTQYF
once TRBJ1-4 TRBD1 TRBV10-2 TGCGCCAGCAGTTTAGGACAGGGGGATGAAAAACTGTTTTTT CASSLGQGDEKLFF
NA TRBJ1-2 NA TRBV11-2 TGTGCCAGCAGCTCCCCTGTGAGGGGGGGAGGCTACACCTTC CASSSPVRGGGYTF
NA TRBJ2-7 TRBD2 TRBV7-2 TGTGCCAGCAGCTACGGGGGGGCAACCTACGAGCAGTACTTC CASSYGGATYEQYF
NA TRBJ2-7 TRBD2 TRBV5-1 TGCGCCAGCAGACAGGGACTAGCGGGACCCTCCTACGAGCAGTACTTC CASRQGLAGPSYEQYF
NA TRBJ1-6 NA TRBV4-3 TGCGCCAGCAGCCAAGGTATCGTCAATTCACCCCTCCACTTT CASSQGIVNSPLHF
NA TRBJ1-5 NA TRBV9 TGTGCCAGCAGCGTAGTTCTAGATCAGCCCCAGCATTTT CASSVVLDQPQHF
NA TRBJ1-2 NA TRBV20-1 TGCAGTGCTAGAGGGTACAGGGACCTCTTC CSARGYRDLF
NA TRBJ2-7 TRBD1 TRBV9 TGTGCCAGCAGCGATGGACAGGGCTTTTACGAGCAGTACTTC CASSDGQGFYEQYF
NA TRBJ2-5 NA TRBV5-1 TGCGCCAGCAGCTCTGGAGGGGATCTGCCGGGTGGGACCGGGGAGACCCAGTACTTC CASSSGGDLPGGTGETQYF
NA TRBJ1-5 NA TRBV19 TGTGCCAGTAGCATACAGGGTCGTGAGCAGCCCCAGCATTTT CASSIQGREQPQHF
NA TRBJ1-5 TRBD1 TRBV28 TGTGCCGGGGGGACAGGGGGGTTTCTGACCCAGCATTTT CAGGTGGFLTQHF